This entry concerns a single TCR beta chain. Measured with immunoSEQ multiplex PCR; TCRdb has only the in-frame clones, and not every one. The data contain roughly 500,000 clones, roughly nine tenths of them seen just once; the ten biggest clones take up roughly 0.92%. The data belong to a study of blood T cell repertoires in COVID-19. CDR3 length equals 14 residues. Per the germline V gene, CDR1 is LGHDT and CDR2 is YNNKEL (reference sequence). Trimming removed 1 base from V and 1 base from J, with 7 bases in between. The sample was peripheral blood. This sequence was found in a young man with COVID-19, enrolled during active disease. This chain connects TRBV3-1 (or the pseudogene TRBV3-2) to TRBJ2-5; D is undetermined. The CDR3 protein is CASSQVLGQETQYF. DNA for the CDR3: TGTGCCAGCAGCCAAGTTCTAGGCCAAGAGACCCAGTACTTC.